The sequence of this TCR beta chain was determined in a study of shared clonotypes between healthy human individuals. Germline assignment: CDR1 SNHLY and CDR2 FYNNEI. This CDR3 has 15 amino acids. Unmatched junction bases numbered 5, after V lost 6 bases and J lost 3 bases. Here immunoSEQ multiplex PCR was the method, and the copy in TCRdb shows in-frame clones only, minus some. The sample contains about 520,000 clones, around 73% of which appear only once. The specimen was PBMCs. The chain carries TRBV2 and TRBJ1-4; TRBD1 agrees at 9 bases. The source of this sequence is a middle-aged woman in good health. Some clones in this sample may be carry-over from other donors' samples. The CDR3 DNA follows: TGTGCCAGCAGACGGACAGGGGCGGCTAATGAAAAACTGTTTTTT. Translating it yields CASRRTGAANEKLFF. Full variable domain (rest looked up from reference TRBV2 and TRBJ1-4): EPEVTQTPSHQVTQMGQEVILRCVPISNHLYFYWYRQILGQKVEFLVSFYNNEISEKSEIFDDQFSVERPDGSNFTLKIRSTKLEDSAMYFCASRRTGAANEKLFFGSGTQLSVL.